Here is one T cell receptor beta chain with its context. The antigen is undetermined. The sample is drawn from a study of T cells in localized non-small cell lung cancer. The CDR3 sequence is 16 residues long. Germline CDR1 MNHNY, CDR2 SVGAGI (reference sequence). Trimming at V came to 6 bases and at J to 0 bases, leaving 5 bases not matched to a gene. Regarding the study as a whole: Median 57 top-100 tumor clones were shared with paired adjacent lung. Sequence data derive from only one tumor region, so heterogeneity remains possible. Longer overall survival associated with higher blood T cell density; shorter survival with higher adjacent-lung clonality.

Here immunoSEQ multiplex PCR was the method, and the copy in TCRdb shows in-frame clones only, minus some. The data contain about 78,000 clones, roughly 81% of them singletons. The source is a man aged 35 to 70 with stage I lung adenocarcinoma. The rearrangement links TRBV6-6 to TRBJ1-4, with TRBD1 matching 9 bases. The specimen was peripheral blood, collected before any cancer treatment. The CDR3 protein is CASRTDRGATNEKLFF. CDR3 coding DNA: TGTGCCAGCAGGACTGACAGGGGGGCAACTAATGAAAAACTGTTTTTT.